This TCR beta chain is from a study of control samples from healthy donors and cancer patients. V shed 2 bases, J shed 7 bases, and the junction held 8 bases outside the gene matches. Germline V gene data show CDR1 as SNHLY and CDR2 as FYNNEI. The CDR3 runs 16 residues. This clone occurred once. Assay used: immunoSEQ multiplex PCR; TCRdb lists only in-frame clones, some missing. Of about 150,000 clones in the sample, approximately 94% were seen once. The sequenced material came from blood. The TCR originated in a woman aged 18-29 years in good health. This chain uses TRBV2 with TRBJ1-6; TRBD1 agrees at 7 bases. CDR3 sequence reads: CASSENTGTENSPLHF. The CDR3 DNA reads TGTGCCAGCAGTGAAAATACCGGGACAGAGAATTCACCCCTCCACTTT.